The rows below give T cell receptor beta chains drawn from one sample of a study of cytomegalovirus exposure and HLA in healthy donors. The repertoire was sequenced with immunoSEQ multiplex PCR; TCRdb's copy has only in-frame clones and lacks some. The sample lists some 130,000 clones, roughly 10% occurring once. The sequenced sample consisted of PBMCs. The receptors derive from a man in his fifties in good health and CMV-seronegative. CDR3s include the opening cysteine and the closing phenylalanine or tryptophan. The D gene is left open where the match is weak. Size is omitted from some rows. Given values are once, few, many or a class for expanded clones.

clone_size	j_call	d_call	v_call	cdr3_length	cdr3_aa	cdr3_nt
NA	TRBJ2-7	NA	TRBV5-1	16	CASSPVLQGGSSEQYF	TGCGCCAGCAGCCCAGTCCTTCAAGGGGGAAGCAGCGAGCAGTACTTC
NA	TRBJ1-5	NA	TRBV5-6	16	CASSWDKGLSNQPQHF	TGTGCCAGCAGCTGGGACAAGGGATTATCAAATCAGCCCCAGCATTTT
few	TRBJ2-3	NA	TRBV13	15	CASSLRERGTDTQYF	TGTGCCAGCAGCTTACGGGAGAGGGGCACAGATACGCAGTATTTT
NA	TRBJ1-3	NA	TRBV5-1	16	CASSPTAGISGNTIYF	TGCGCCAGCAGCCCCACTGCGGGTATCTCTGGAAACACCATATATTTT
few	TRBJ1-1	TRBD1	TRBV7-9	17	CASSFGVTGHLNAEAFF	TGTGCCAGCAGCTTTGGGGTGACAGGGCATCTTAACGCTGAAGCTTTCTTT
NA	TRBJ2-4	TRBD2	TRBV2	15	CASSAASGRAYIQYF	TGTGCCAGCAGCGCCGCCTCAGGGAGGGCGTACATTCAGTACTTC
few	TRBJ2-6	TRBD2	TRBV19	16	CASTLSGGFGANVLTF	TGTGCCAGTACCCTCAGCGGGGGCTTCGGGGCCAACGTCCTGACTTTC
few	TRBJ1-5	TRBD1	TRBV30	14	CAWSDQGAGQPQHF	TGTGCCTGGAGTGATCAGGGGGCGGGACAGCCCCAGCATTTT
few	TRBJ2-5	NA	TRBV9	14	CASSPRDSEETQYF	TGTGCCAGCAGCCCTCGAGATTCTGAAGAGACCCAGTACTTC
NA	TRBJ2-5	TRBD2	TRBV7-3	13	CASSLGTKETQYF	TGTGCCAGCAGCCTCGGGACTAAAGAGACCCAGTACTTC
NA	TRBJ1-2	NA	TRBV6-6	14	CASSPRQAFDGYTF	TGTGCCAGCAGTCCTCGACAGGCCTTTGATGGCTACACCTTC
few	TRBJ1-4	NA	TRBV11-2	13	CASSLDEDEKLFF	TGTGCCAGCAGCTTAGATGAGGATGAAAAACTGTTTTTT
NA	TRBJ1-5	NA	TRBV4-2	16	CASSQSGVRSNQPQHF	TGTGCCAGCAGCCAATCAGGGGTTCGAAGCAATCAGCCCCAGCATTTT
few	TRBJ2-5	TRBD2	TRBV9	15	CASSVDGLVLETQYF	TGTGCCAGCAGCGTAGACGGACTAGTCTTAGAGACCCAGTACTTC
few	TRBJ1-1	TRBD1	TRBV6-1	13	CASTGRGVTEAFF	TGTGCCAGCACCGGCAGGGGGGTCACTGAAGCTTTCTTT
NA	TRBJ1-2	TRBD1	TRBV18	16	CASSQGQGARKSGYTF	TGTGCCAGCTCACAGGGACAGGGGGCGCGGAAGTCCGGCTACACCTTC
NA	TRBJ2-7	TRBD2	TRBV13	16	CASSRYLGLEIYEQYF	TGTGCCAGCAGCCGCTACCTAGGACTAGAAATCTACGAGCAGTACTTC
NA	TRBJ2-5	TRBD2	TRBV7-8	16	CASSLMGSGGQETQYF	TGTGCCAGCAGCTTAATGGGTAGCGGGGGTCAAGAGACCCAGTACTTC
NA	TRBJ1-1	TRBD1	TRBV5-1	16	CASSSTGLAPNTEAFF	TGCGCCAGCAGCTCGACAGGGTTAGCCCCAAACACTGAAGCTTTCTTT
few	TRBJ2-2	NA	TRBV4-1	14	CASSTETVTGELFF	TGCGCCAGCAGCACAGAGACAGTCACCGGGGAGCTGTTTTTT
NA	TRBJ2-7	TRBD1	TRBV4-1	16	CASSQVSQGALYEQYF	TGCGCCAGCAGCCAGGTTTCACAGGGGGCGCTGTACGAGCAGTACTTC
NA	TRBJ2-1	NA	TRBV6-4	17	CASSDSRGGSSYNEQFF	TGTGCCAGCAGTGACTCAAGGGGCGGAAGCTCCTACAATGAGCAGTTCTTC
NA	TRBJ2-5	TRBD2	TRBV5-1	16	CASSFTGRGSSETQYF	TGCGCCAGCAGCTTCACCGGGAGGGGGTCCTCAGAGACCCAGTACTTC
few	TRBJ2-1	NA	TRBV7-2	15	CASSSHAGASNEQFF	TGTGCCAGCAGCTCCCACGCGGGGGCGAGCAATGAGCAGTTCTTC
NA	TRBJ2-5	NA	TRBV9	14	CASSPLEGQETQYF	TGTGCCAGCAGCCCGTTAGAGGGCCAAGAGACCCAGTACTTC
few	TRBJ2-2	NA	TRBV6-4	14	CASKKGGNTGELFF	TGTGCCAGCAAGAAGGGAGGGAACACCGGGGAGCTGTTTTTT
NA	TRBJ2-5	TRBD1	TRBV6-5	15	CASRPGTGGQETQYF	TGTGCCAGCAGACCCGGGACAGGAGGACAAGAGACCCAGTACTTC
NA	TRBJ1-1	TRBD1	TRBV7-9	13	CASSLKQGTEAFF	TGTGCCAGCAGCTTGAAACAGGGGACTGAAGCTTTCTTT
few	TRBJ1-4	NA	TRBV27	14	CASSLSRAGEKLFF	TGTGCCAGCAGTTTATCGAGGGCGGGGGAAAAACTGTTTTTT
few	TRBJ1-6	NA	TRBV6-1	14	CASSEGQGRVTLHF	TGTGCCAGCAGTGAGGGGCAGGGAAGAGTGACCCTCCACTTT
NA	TRBJ2-7	TRBD2	TRBV11-2	15	CASSPQSGSGYEQYF	TGTGCCAGCAGCCCGCAGAGCGGGAGCGGGTACGAGCAGTACTTC
NA	TRBJ2-5	NA	TRBV18	16	CASSPLPKQQLETQYF	TGTGCCAGCTCACCACTTCCTAAACAGCAGTTAGAGACCCAGTACTTC
NA	TRBJ2-5	NA	TRBV5-1	14	CASSLQPSQETQYF	TGCGCCAGCAGCTTGCAACCGAGCCAAGAGACCCAGTACTTC
few	TRBJ2-5	TRBD2	TRBV9	13	CASSFGTGGTQYF	TGTGCCAGCAGCTTCGGTACGGGAGGGACCCAGTACTTC
few	TRBJ2-1	NA	TRBV7-3	15	CASSPTREAYNEQFF	TGTGCCAGCAGCCCGACTAGGGAGGCGTACAATGAGCAGTTCTTC